Listed below are T cell receptor beta chains from one sample, sequenced in a study of control samples from healthy donors and cancer patients. Data came from immunoSEQ multiplex PCR; TCRdb stores just in-frame clones and leaves some out. The sample has about 190,000 clones. The sequenced sample consisted of blood. These receptors all stem from a woman under 40 in good health. CDR3s include the opening cysteine and the closing phenylalanine or tryptophan. The order of the fields is V gene, J gene, D gene, CDR3 protein, CDR3 DNA. The D gene is left open where the match is weak.

v_gene: TRBV4-1
j_gene: TRBJ2-3
d_gene: -
CDR3aa: CASSQERLLGGAPGTQYF
CDR3nt: TGCGCCAGCAGCCAAGAACGCCTCTTGGGCGGGGCTCCGGGTACGCAGTATTTT

v_gene: TRBV6-5
j_gene: TRBJ2-3
d_gene: -
CDR3aa: CASSWVGTSTDTQYF
CDR3nt: TGTGCCAGCAGTTGGGTGGGTACTAGCACAGATACGCAGTATTTT

v_gene: TRBV29-1
j_gene: TRBJ1-1
d_gene: -
CDR3aa: CSVEGSLNTEAFF
CDR3nt: TGCAGCGTTGAGGGCAGTCTTAACACTGAAGCTTTCTTT

v_gene: TRBV7-9
j_gene: TRBJ1-1
d_gene: -
CDR3aa: CASSLAGALDAFF
CDR3nt: TGTGCCAGCAGCTTAGCGGGGGCGCTTGATGCTTTCTTT

v_gene: TRBV3-1/TRBV3-2
j_gene: TRBJ2-3
d_gene: -
CDR3aa: CASSQGPDTQYF
CDR3nt: TGTGCCAGCAGCCAGGGTCCAGATACGCAGTATTTT

v_gene: TRBV7-3
j_gene: TRBJ2-1
d_gene: TRBD2
CDR3aa: CASSPSGGAYNEQFF
CDR3nt: TGTGCCAGCAGCCCTAGCGGGGGGGCCTACAATGAGCAGTTCTTC

v_gene: TRBV7-6
j_gene: TRBJ1-4
d_gene: TRBD1
CDR3aa: CASSLELVPGQGNEKLFF
CDR3nt: TGTGCCAGCAGCTTAGAACTCGTCCCGGGACAGGGTAATGAAAAACTGTTTTTT

v_gene: TRBV7-9
j_gene: TRBJ1-2
d_gene: TRBD1
CDR3aa: CASSSRTGGIGGYTF
CDR3nt: TGTGCCAGCAGCTCGAGGACAGGGGGCATAGGGGGCTACACCTTC

v_gene: TRBV29-1
j_gene: TRBJ2-1
d_gene: -
CDR3aa: CSVERQGIDNEQFF
CDR3nt: TGCAGCGTTGAGAGGCAGGGGATCGACAATGAGCAGTTCTTC

v_gene: TRBV27
j_gene: TRBJ2-7
d_gene: -
CDR3aa: CASSSTQGNEQYF
CDR3nt: TGTGCCAGCAGTTCTACACAGGGAAACGAGCAGTACTTC

v_gene: TRBV28
j_gene: TRBJ2-3
d_gene: -
CDR3aa: CASSVDSAGDTQYF
CDR3nt: TGTGCCAGCAGTGTAGACTCCGCGGGAGATACGCAGTATTTT

v_gene: TRBV12-3/TRBV12-4
j_gene: TRBJ2-7
d_gene: -
CDR3aa: CASSFSVSEQYF
CDR3nt: TGTGCCAGCAGTTTTTCCGTTTCCGAGCAGTACTTC

v_gene: TRBV28
j_gene: TRBJ1-1
d_gene: -
CDR3aa: CASSTPEGRTEAFF
CDR3nt: TGTGCCAGCAGTACCCCAGAAGGGAGAACTGAAGCTTTCTTT

v_gene: TRBV7-2
j_gene: TRBJ1-5
d_gene: -
CDR3aa: CASSLVTTNQPQHF
CDR3nt: TGTGCCAGCAGCTTAGTTACAACCAATCAGCCCCAGCATTTT

v_gene: TRBV18
j_gene: TRBJ2-1
d_gene: TRBD2
CDR3aa: CASSPTSGGEYNEQFF
CDR3nt: TGTGCCAGCTCACCCACTAGCGGGGGGGAATACAATGAGCAGTTCTTC

v_gene: TRBV30
j_gene: TRBJ1-1
d_gene: -
CDR3aa: CAVRNTEAFF
CDR3nt: TGTGCCGTCCGGAACACTGAAGCTTTCTTT

v_gene: TRBV4-1
j_gene: TRBJ1-6
d_gene: -
CDR3aa: CASSQDVAGPNSPLHF
CDR3nt: TGCGCCAGCAGCCAAGATGTAGCAGGGCCCAATTCACCCCTCCACTTT

v_gene: TRBV12-3/TRBV12-4
j_gene: TRBJ2-1
d_gene: -
CDR3aa: CASSSYTAVEQFF
CDR3nt: TGTGCCAGCAGTTCATACACGGCCGTGGAGCAGTTCTTC

v_gene: TRBV5-5
j_gene: TRBJ1-3
d_gene: -
CDR3aa: CASSLGGYGTRGTIYF
CDR3nt: TGTGCCAGCAGCTTGGGAGGTTATGGGACAAGAGGAACCATATATTTT

v_gene: TRBV11-2
j_gene: TRBJ2-5
d_gene: -
CDR3aa: CASSSRDGVRETQYF
CDR3nt: TGTGCCAGCAGCTCCCGGGACGGGGTGCGGGAGACCCAGTACTTC

v_gene: TRBV12-2
j_gene: TRBJ2-2
d_gene: -
CDR3aa: CASRPPHTGELFF
CDR3nt: TGTGCAAGTCGCCCACCCCATACGGGGGAGCTGTTTTTT

v_gene: TRBV6-5
j_gene: TRBJ2-5
d_gene: TRBD1
CDR3aa: CASSKRDRQETQYF
CDR3nt: TGTGCCAGCAGTAAAAGGGACAGACAAGAGACCCAGTACTTC

v_gene: TRBV20-1
j_gene: TRBJ1-1
d_gene: -
CDR3aa: CSAAPGPLSFF
CDR3nt: TGCAGTGCTGCGCCGGGGCCGTTGTCTTTCTTT

v_gene: TRBV7-2
j_gene: TRBJ2-1
d_gene: TRBD2
CDR3aa: CASSSIGWSSGGREQFF
CDR3nt: TGTGCCAGCAGCTCAATAGGGTGGTCTAGCGGGGGGCGTGAGCAGTTCTTC

v_gene: TRBV28
j_gene: TRBJ1-4
d_gene: -
CDR3aa: CASTGGLSQKLFF
CDR3nt: TGTGCCAGCACGGGGGGGCTCTCTCAAAAACTGTTTTTT

v_gene: TRBV28
j_gene: TRBJ1-5
d_gene: -
CDR3aa: CASRGDTFKPEQPQHF
CDR3nt: TGTGCCAGCAGAGGGGACACTTTTAAACCAGAGCAGCCCCAGCATTTT

v_gene: TRBV12-2
j_gene: TRBJ1-1
d_gene: -
CDR3aa: CASRLDRGLEAFF
CDR3nt: TGTGCAAGTCGCTTAGACAGGGGGCTTGAAGCTTTCTTT

v_gene: TRBV5-6
j_gene: TRBJ2-2
d_gene: -
CDR3aa: CASSLTVEGGNTGELFF
CDR3nt: TGTGCCAGCAGCCTCACTGTGGAGGGGGGCAACACCGGGGAGCTGTTTTTT

v_gene: TRBV2
j_gene: TRBJ2-1
d_gene: TRBD1
CDR3aa: CASAAGGDEQFF
CDR3nt: TGTGCCAGTGCCGCAGGGGGCGATGAGCAGTTCTTC

v_gene: TRBV7-3
j_gene: TRBJ2-1
d_gene: -
CDR3aa: CASSLTGKGLRVF
CDR3nt: TGTGCCAGCAGCTTAACGGGAAAAGGCCTAAGGGTCTTC

v_gene: TRBV5-1
j_gene: TRBJ2-1
d_gene: -
CDR3aa: CASSSGSYNEQFF
CDR3nt: TGCGCCAGCAGCTCGGGGAGTTACAATGAGCAGTTCTTC